This T cell receptor (beta chain) comes out of a study of Ad26.COV2.S vaccination and SARS-CoV-2 variants. The overall study: Intramuscular Ad26.COV2.S at 5x10^10 or 1x10^11 viral particles.

Repertoires were generated with immunoSEQ multiplex PCR, while TCRdb's copy carries only in-frame clones and drops some. The sample has 380,000 or so clones, roughly 80% seen once; the top ten hold just under 7.5%. Comment on this clone: Antigen specificity is unknown.

Treatment: some 19 received Ad26.COV2.S at low or high dose, single or two shots; roughly five received placebo; per-sample allocation not given. The investigators took samples on day 63 after the first vaccine or placebo injection. At a Boston site, the person donating was an adult of 18-55 years. V dropped 2 bases and J dropped 5; count of bases not matched to a gene: 12. CDR1 and CDR2 from the germline V gene are LGHNA and YSLEER. The CDR3 runs to 17 residues. Study-level points and caveats: Spike-specific TCR breadth was greater in vaccine than placebo recipients.

The chain couples TRBV4-3 to TRBJ1-2, with TRBD1 matching over 9 bases. The sequence derives from a person aged 18-60 years who received the Ad26.COV2.S COVID-19 vaccine or a placebo. The source material was peripheral blood, sampled in a trial of Ad26.COV2.S vaccine versus placebo. CDR3 DNA sequence: TGCGCCAGCAGCCAAAGGGGGGGGACAGGGAATGTGTATGGCTACACCTTC. Translating gives CASSQRGGTGNVYGYTF.